This TCR beta chain comes out of a study of blood T cell repertoires in COVID-19 (dated by TCRdb to the early 2020s). Background on the whole study: For ImmuneRACE Cohort 3, a participant was defined as recovered based on two consecutive negative NP/OP PCR tests, clearance by a healthcare professional, or resolution of symptoms. Collaborator samples came from the United States, Italy and Spain and covered acute and convalescent phases of COVID-19. The material from the prospective study consisted of cDNA or gDNA derived from T cells, B-cell-depleted T cells, or PBMCs. Deeply sampled blood TCRbeta repertoires from subjects exposed to, actively infected with, or recovered from COVID-19 were included in the dataset. The repertoires were released in a freely available public database intended as a resource for research on the immune response to SARS-CoV-2. Samples came from the ongoing ImmuneRACE study (first 160 participants) plus 1,254 subjects from 6 global collaborators. Nearly every sample came with metadata listing a de-identified subject ID, COVID-19 status, age in years and sex. HLA class I and class II types, where available, came from metadata supplied by the sample provider rather than from assay-based typing.

V loses 3 bases of germline sequence and J loses 9 bases, and the interval between the two ends is 14 bases. CDR1 KGHDR and CDR2 SFDVKD were looked up in the germline V gene. Its CDR3 holds 15 amino acids, cysteine through phenylalanine. The sequence is cut down to CDR3 DNA, 45 bases in frame from base 1. TCRbeta CDR3 regions were amplified from genomic DNA using the immunoSEQ Assay, a bias-controlled multiplex PCR. The original pipeline was this. The number of nucleated cells in each sample was estimated from the amplification of reference gene primers within the assay. To quantify the absolute abundance of each unique TCRbeta CDR3 rearrangement, sequence reads were collapsed and filtered. For each sample, productive Simpson clonality was calculated as the square root of Simpson's diversity index over productive rearrangements. In TCRdb, the immuneACCESS table is reduced to in-frame sequences with V and J assigned. These tables do not hold every clone; where another copy was compared, an unresolved V gene accounts for under half, and the others remain unexplained. V and J calls and clone size are those listed in that table; D and trimming were worked out from the DNA. Here the sample has 200,000 or so clones; around 87% occur a single time. The ten largest clones take up 5.5% to 8.5% of the sample.

General findings and caveats noted by the study authors: Clinical and demographic metadata were provided uncurated, with the amount varying by source and participant.

In the prospective study, participants were about 18 to 89 years old, resided in approximately 25 geographic areas of the United States, and were enrolled through a virtual design. Cohort assignment in the prospective study relied on participant-reported clinical history from a screening survey and a study questionnaire. In the prospective study, mobile phlebotomists collected whole blood, serum and a nasopharyngeal or oropharyngeal swab from each participant. Over an approximately 2-month period, participants in the prospective study had the option of providing additional blood draws and questionnaires. Prospective study blood samples were shipped either frozen or at room temperature before DNA extraction. With respect to this clone: Its recognized antigen is unknown. Base qualities are not at hand, and no much larger clone is one base apart.

The rearrangement combines TRBV24-1 with TRBJ1-6; TRBD1 might be the D gene, on 6 matching bases. The source is a man aged 25-45 years in a cohort exposed to, infected with or recovered from COVID-19 (not recorded which). Sequencing used PBMCs or T cells enriched from blood (not recorded which). In nucleotides, the sequence is TGTGCCACCAGTGATGCTCGGACAGTCGGTTCACCCCTCCACTTT. This encodes CATSDARTVGSPLHF.